The T cell receptor beta chain under discussion was sequenced for a study of cytomegalovirus exposure and HLA in healthy donors. It was with 60 Vbeta and 13 Jbeta primers that the PCR ran. Per the authors' pipeline: An analysis performed later counted 70 million to 90 million unique TCR beta chains (roughly 10 million of them shared). The table came from immunoSEQ multiplex PCR; TCRdb's copy has only in-frame clones and leaves some out. From that table come the V and J calls and clone size; the DNA was used to work out D and trimming. Among about 140,000 clones listed, roughly 80% were seen once. The CDR3 loop spans 15 amino acids. Germline trimming cut 5 bases from V and 7 bases from J; bases unmatched to any gene: 11. Germline CDR1 and CDR2: SGHRS and YFSETQ.

The chain carries TRBV5-1 and TRBJ1-4; 7 bases agree with TRBD1. The specimen was PBMCs. The sequence was collected from a middle-aged man in good health and CMV-seropositive. The CDR3 nucleotides read TGCGCCAGCAGATATAGGGGGCAGGTCGGTGAAAAACTGTTTTTT. Encoded protein: CASRYRGQVGEKLFF.